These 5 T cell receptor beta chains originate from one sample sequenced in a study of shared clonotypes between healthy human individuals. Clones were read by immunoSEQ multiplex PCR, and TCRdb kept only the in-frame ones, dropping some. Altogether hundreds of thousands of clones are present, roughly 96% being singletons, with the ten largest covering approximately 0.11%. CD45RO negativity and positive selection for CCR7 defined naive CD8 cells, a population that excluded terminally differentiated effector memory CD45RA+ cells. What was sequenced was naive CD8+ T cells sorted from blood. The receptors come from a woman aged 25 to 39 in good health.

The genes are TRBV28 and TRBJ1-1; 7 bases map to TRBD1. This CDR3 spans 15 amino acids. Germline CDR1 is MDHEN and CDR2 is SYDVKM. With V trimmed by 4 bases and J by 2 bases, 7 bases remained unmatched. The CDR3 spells CASSSHTGANTEAFF. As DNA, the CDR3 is TGTGCCAGCAGTTCGCACACAGGGGCAAACACTGAAGCTTTCTTT.

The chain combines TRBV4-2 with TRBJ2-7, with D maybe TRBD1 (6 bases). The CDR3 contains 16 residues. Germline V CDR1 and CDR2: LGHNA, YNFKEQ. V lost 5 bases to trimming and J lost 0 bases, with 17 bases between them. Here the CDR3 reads CASSLVLGATSYEQYF. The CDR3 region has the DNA TGTGCCAGCAGCTTGGTTCTGGGGGCGACCTCCTACGAGCAGTACTTC.

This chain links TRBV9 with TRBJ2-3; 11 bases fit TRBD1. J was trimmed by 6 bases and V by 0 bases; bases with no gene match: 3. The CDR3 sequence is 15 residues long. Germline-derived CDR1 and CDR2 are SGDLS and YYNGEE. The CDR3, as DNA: TGTGCCAGCAGCGTAGAAGGACAGGGGGCCGATACGCAGTATTTT. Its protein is CASSVEGQGADTQYF.

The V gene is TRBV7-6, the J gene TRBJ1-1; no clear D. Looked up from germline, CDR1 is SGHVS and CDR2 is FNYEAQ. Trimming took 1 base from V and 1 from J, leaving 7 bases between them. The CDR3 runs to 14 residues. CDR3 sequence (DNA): TGTGCCAGCAGCTTAGAGGTGGGGAACACTGAAGCTTTCTTT. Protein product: CASSLEVGNTEAFF.

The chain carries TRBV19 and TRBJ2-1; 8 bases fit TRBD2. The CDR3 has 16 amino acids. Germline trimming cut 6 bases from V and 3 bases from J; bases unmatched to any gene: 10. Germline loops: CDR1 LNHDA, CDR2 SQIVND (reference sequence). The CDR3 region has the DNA TGTGCCAGTAGCCAAGAGCGGGGGAATTACTACAATGAGCAGTTCTTC. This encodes CASSQERGNYYNEQFF.